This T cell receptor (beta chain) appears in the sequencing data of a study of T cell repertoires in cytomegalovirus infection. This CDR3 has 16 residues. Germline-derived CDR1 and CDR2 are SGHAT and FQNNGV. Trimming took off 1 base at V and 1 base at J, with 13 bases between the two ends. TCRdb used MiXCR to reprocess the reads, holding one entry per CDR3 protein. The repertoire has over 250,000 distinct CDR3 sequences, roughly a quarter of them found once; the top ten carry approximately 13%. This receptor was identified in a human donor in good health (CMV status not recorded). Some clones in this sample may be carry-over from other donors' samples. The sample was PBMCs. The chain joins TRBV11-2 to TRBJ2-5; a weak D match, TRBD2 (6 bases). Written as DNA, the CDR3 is TGTGCCAGCAGCTTAGGCGCCGGAGGGATCCAAGAGACCCAGTACTTC. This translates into CASSLGAGGIQETQYF. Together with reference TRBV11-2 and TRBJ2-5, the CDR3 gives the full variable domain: EAGVAQSPRYKIIEKRQSVAFWCNPISGHATLYWYQQILGQGPKLLIQFQNNGVVDDSQLPKDRFSAERLKGVDSTLKIQPAKLEDSAVYLCASSLGAGGIQETQYFGPGTRLLVL.